The 25 T cell receptor beta chains listed next were all sequenced from one sample in a study of T cell responses to AZD1222 COVID-19 vaccine. Repertoires were generated with immunoSEQ multiplex PCR, while TCRdb's copy carries only in-frame clones and drops some. The data show 150,000 to 200,000 clones, with about 91% seen just once and 1.3% held by the top ten. Sample: peripheral blood, taken 28 days after the second AZD1222 dose. These receptors were taken from an adult who received the AZD1222 COVID-19 vaccine.

The table lists this clone with a count of one. This rearrangement joins TRBV11-2 to TRBJ2-7, with D possibly being TRBD1 (6 bases). Germline CDR1 SGHAT, CDR2 FQNNGV. The CDR3 is 15 amino acids. Between the trimmed V and J ends, which lost 5 bases and 3 bases, there was a span of 17 bases. CDR3 sequence reads: CASSPSTGYNYEQYF. CDR3 nucleotide sequence: TGTGCCAGCAGCCCCTCGACAGGATATAACTACGAGCAGTACTTC.

This chain connects TRBV28 to TRBJ2-7; TRBD1 matches at 11 bases. CDR1 and CDR2 (germline): MDHEN, SYDVKM. The CDR3 is 15 amino acids. V trimming: 7 bases; J trimming: 3 bases; junction bases outside the gene matches: 8. The CDR3: CASTTPGTGGYEQYF. CDR3 DNA sequence: TGTGCCAGCACTACGCCAGGGACAGGGGGCTACGAGCAGTACTTC. The whole variable domain, remainder taken from reference TRBV28 and TRBJ2-7, is DVKVTQSSRYLVKRTGEKVFLECVQDMDHENMFWYRQDPGLGLRLIYFSYDVKMKEKGDIPEGYSVSREKKERFSLILESASTNQTSMYLCASTTPGTGGYEQYFGPGTRLTVT.

The genes are TRBV29-1 and TRBJ1-2, with D unclear. Trimming removed 3 bases from V and 3 bases from J, with 2 bases in between. This CDR3 region has 10 residues. In germline, CDR1 is SQVTM, CDR2 ANQGSEA. The CDR3 region is CSVDDYGYTF. The DNA of the CDR3 is TGCAGCGTTGATGACTATGGCTACACCTTC.

The rearrangement joins TRBV4-2 to TRBJ1-2, with TRBD1 identical over 7 bases. CDR1 LGHNA and CDR2 YNFKEQ come from the germline V gene. V lost 1 base, J lost 4 bases, and 9 bases stayed unmatched. The CDR3 spans 16 residues. CDR3: CASSQVSGQILYGYTF. CDR3 sequence (DNA): TGTGCCAGCAGCCAAGTGTCGGGACAGATACTCTATGGCTACACCTTC.

The genes are TRBV11-2 and TRBJ2-3; D may be TRBD2 (5 bases). V dropped 2 bases and J dropped 3 bases, with 15 bases sitting between them. Germline V lookup: CDR1 SGHAT, CDR2 FQNNGV. The CDR3 totals 16 residues. CDR3 amino acids: CASSLMHGGSTDTQYF. The CDR3, as DNA: TGTGCCAGCAGCTTAATGCACGGAGGTTCAACAGATACGCAGTATTTT.

A single count supports this clone. The chain combines TRBV18 with TRBJ2-2; TRBD2 agrees at 14 bases. CDR1 is KGHSH and CDR2 is LQKENI in the germline V gene. The CDR3 spans 17 residues. V lost 2 bases and J lost 3; bases outside the gene matches: 2. This CDR3 reads CASSPGLAGGHTGELFF. In DNA, the CDR3 is TGTGCCAGCTCACCAGGACTAGCGGGAGGCCACACCGGGGAGCTGTTTTTT.

The CDR3 DNA is TGTGCCAGCAGCGTAGACCCAGGCTCTGGGGCCAACGTCCTGACTTTC. Translating it yields CASSVDPGSGANVLTF. This rearrangement joins TRBV9 to TRBJ2-6; D is ambiguous. V lost 0 bases to trimming and J lost 0 bases, with 7 bases between them. In germline, CDR1 is SGDLS, CDR2 YYNGEE. This CDR3 comprises 16 residues.

This clone was picked up one time. This sequence joins TRBV18 and TRBJ2-6; maybe TRBD2 (6 bases). The CDR3 runs 17 residues. CDR1 is KGHSH and CDR2 is LQKENI in the germline V gene. V was pared by 2 bases and J by 0 bases, with 11 bases between. The CDR3 DNA reads TGTGCCAGCTCACCATATCAGCGGGTCTCTGGGGCCAACGTCCTGACTTTC. Residues: CASSPYQRVSGANVLTF.

The chain recombines TRBV19 with TRBJ1-1, with D hard to call. The CDR3 is made up of 14 amino acids. With 7 bases removed from V and 0 bases from J, the gap between germline ends came to 12 bases. CDR1 and CDR2 from the germline V gene are LNHDA and SQIVND (reference sequence). CDR3 in DNA: TGTGCCAGTAAAGAGAACATAATGAACACTGAAGCTTTCTTT. It codes for CASKENIMNTEAFF.

In this sample, this clone turned up once. This chain connects TRBV11-2 to TRBJ2-7, with D perhaps being TRBD1 or TRBD2 (6 bases each). This CDR3 contains 13 residues. Trimming shortened V by 5 bases and J by 2 bases, and 10 bases separated the two germline ends. Germline V gene data show CDR1 as SGHAT and CDR2 as FQNNGV. DNA for the CDR3: TGTGCCAGCAGCGGCGGGGACACCTACGAGCAGTACTTC. This sequence encodes CASSGGDTYEQYF. The full variable domain, its missing parts supplied by reference TRBV11-2 and TRBJ2-7, is EAGVAQSPRYKIIEKRQSVAFWCNPISGHATLYWYQQILGQGPKLLIQFQNNGVVDDSQLPKDRFSAERLKGVDSTLKIQPAKLEDSAVYLCASSGGDTYEQYFGPGTRLTVT.

The chain carries TRBV11-2 and TRBJ2-7; no clear D gene. Trimming left V 5 bases short and J 2 bases short, with 22 bases between. The germline V gene encodes CDR1 SGHAT and CDR2 FQNNGV. This CDR3 contains 17 residues. The CDR3 DNA follows: TGTGCCAGCAGCCGGTCCTATGGGTTCACCACCCCCTACGAGCAGTACTTC. Amino acid sequence: CASSRSYGFTTPYEQYF.

V usage is TRBV6-4 and J usage is TRBJ2-1, with TRBD2 identical over 8 bases. The CDR3 contains 15 residues. V lost 6 bases, J lost 6 bases, and 10 bases stayed unmatched. Germline V CDR1 and CDR2: MRHNA, SNTAGT. In DNA, the CDR3 is TGTGCCAGCAGCAACGGGGGGGGGCCTTCCAATGAGCAGTTCTTC. Translated: CASSNGGGPSNEQFF.

For this clone: Distinct nucleotide sequences in the sample also encode this CDR3. The rearrangement uses TRBV27 and TRBJ1-1; possibly TRBD1 for D (6 bases). Trimming removed 1 base at V and 1 base at J, with 7 bases between. CDR3 size: 14 residues. CDR1 is MNHEY, CDR2 SMNVEV, per germline (reference sequence). CDR3: CASSLLGANTEAFF. DNA for the CDR3: TGTGCCAGCAGTTTATTGGGGGCGAACACTGAAGCTTTCTTT.

The chain couples TRBV24-1 to TRBJ2-7; TRBD1 might be the D (6 bases). The V gene's germline CDR1 is KGHDR and CDR2 SFDVKD. There are 14 residues in the CDR3. The V and J ends lost 5 bases and 3 bases respectively, with 13 bases between them. The CDR3 reads CATSAGQGNYEQYF. CDR3 DNA: TGTGCCACCAGTGCTGGGCAGGGGAACTACGAGCAGTACTTC.

The V gene is TRBV7-9, the J gene TRBJ1-4; TRBD1 matches at 7 bases. CDR1 is SEHNR, CDR2 FQNEAQ, per germline (reference sequence). The CDR3 is 14 amino acids. Unmatched junction bases numbered 7, after V lost 6 bases and J lost 6 bases. DNA of the CDR3: TGTGCCAGCAGTCATAGGGGGCTGGATGAAAAACTGTTTTTT. Translated, it gives CASSHRGLDEKLFF.

J is TRBJ1-3 and V is TRBV18; the D is unclear. Germline-derived CDR1 and CDR2 are KGHSH and LQKENI. This CDR3 comprises 14 residues. Between the trimmed V and J ends, which lost 3 bases and 0 bases, there was a span of 6 bases. CDR3: CASSPQDSGNTIYF. The CDR3 nucleotides read TGTGCCAGCTCACCGCAGGACTCTGGAAACACCATATATTTT.

The chain links TRBV6-6 to TRBJ1-1; no definite D call. The CDR3 totals 12 residues. Trimming pared 5 bases from V and 1 base from J, leaving 5 bases between. CDR1 MNHNY and CDR2 SVGAGI come from the germline V gene (reference sequence). CDR3 nucleotides: TGTGCCAGCAGTGTAGCGAACACTGAAGCTTTCTTT. The encoded protein is CASSVANTEAFF.

The J gene is TRBJ1-5, the V gene TRBV4-2; D is unclear. Germline V gives CDR1 LGHNA, CDR2 YNFKEQ. V lost 0 bases and J 12 bases, leaving 9 bases between the germline ends. The CDR3 loop spans 12 amino acids. In DNA form, the CDR3 reads TGTGCCAGCAGCCAAGATGGGTCCTTCCAGCATTTT. This encodes CASSQDGSFQHF.

The V gene is TRBV7-9, the J gene TRBJ2-5, with 9 bases lining up with TRBD2. CDR1 is SEHNR, CDR2 FQNEAQ, per germline (reference sequence). The CDR3 runs to 14 residues. The V and J ends lost 5 bases and 5 bases, in that order; junction bases with no gene match: 6. CDR3 amino acids: CASSQGTSWETQYF. CDR3 DNA: TGTGCCAGCAGCCAGGGGACTAGCTGGGAGACCCAGTACTTC. Variable domain in full (rest from reference TRBV7-9 and TRBJ2-5): DTGVSQNPRHKITKRGQNVTFRCDPISEHNRLYWYRQTLGQGPEFLTYFQNEAQLEKSRLLSDRFSAERPKGSFSTLEIQRTEQGDSAMYLCASSQGTSWETQYFGPGTRLLVL.

This clone was counted between two and nine times. V and J are TRBV11-3 and TRBJ1-6; D is undetermined. Germline V gives CDR1 SGHNT, CDR2 YENEEA. With 5 bases removed from V and 3 bases from J, the gap between germline ends came to 5 bases. The length of the CDR3 is 13 residues. The CDR3 coding sequence is TGTGCCAGCAGCCCCGACTATAATTCACCCCTCCACTTT. It codes for CASSPDYNSPLHF. The full variable domain, completed using reference TRBV11-3 and TRBJ1-6, is EAGVVQSPRYKIIEKKQPVAFWCNPISGHNTLYWYLQNLGQGPELLIRYENEEAVDDSQLPKDRFSAERLKGVDSTLKIQPAELGDSAVYLCASSPDYNSPLHFGNGTRLTVT.

This chain connects TRBV7-9 to TRBJ2-5; perhaps TRBD1 as D (6 bases). Between the trimmed V and J ends, which lost 4 bases and 1 base, there was a span of 7 bases. CDR3 size: 13 residues. Germline CDR1 SEHNR, CDR2 FQNEAQ (reference sequence). This CDR3 reads CASSWTVQETQYF. The CDR3 DNA is TGTGCCAGCAGCTGGACAGTCCAAGAGACCCAGTACTTC.

The chain is built from TRBV6-1 and TRBJ1-2; possible D gene TRBD1, 6 bases. Germline CDR1 is MNHNS and CDR2 is SASEGT. Trimming removed 2 bases at V and 14 bases at J, with 9 bases between. The CDR3 length is 10 residues. CDR3 in amino acids: CASSEWTETF. The CDR3 coding sequence is TGTGCCAGCAGTGAATGGACAGAAACCTTC.

The rearrangement links TRBV6-6 to TRBJ2-7, with D perhaps matching TRBD1 or TRBD2 (5 bases each). From germline, CDR1 is MNHNY and CDR2 SVGAGI (reference sequence). There are 14 residues in the CDR3. Trimming removed 3 bases at V and 2 bases at J, with 11 bases between. CDR3 sequence reads: CASSYPGTAYEQYF. CDR3 coding DNA: TGTGCCAGCAGTTATCCCGGGACGGCCTACGAGCAGTACTTC.

This rearrangement joins TRBV11-2 to TRBJ2-5; 15 positions match TRBD2. Germline lookup yields CDR1 SGHAT and CDR2 FQNNGV. The CDR3 contains 17 residues. J lost 2 bases, V lost 7 bases, and 8 bases had no gene match. CDR3 bases: TGTGCCAGCAAGGGACCGGGACTAGCGGGAGGTCAAGAGACCCAGTACTTC. Residues: CASKGPGLAGGQETQYF. The full variable domain, its missing parts supplied by reference TRBV11-2 and TRBJ2-5, is EAGVAQSPRYKIIEKRQSVAFWCNPISGHATLYWYQQILGQGPKLLIQFQNNGVVDDSQLPKDRFSAERLKGVDSTLKIQPAKLEDSAVYLCASKGPGLAGGQETQYFGPGTRLLVL.

V and J are TRBV19 and TRBJ1-1; TRBD1 agrees at 7 bases. J was trimmed by 0 bases and V by 3 bases; bases with no gene match: 7. The germline CDR1 and CDR2 sequences are LNHDA and SQIVND (reference sequence). The CDR3 covers 16 residues. Here the CDR3 DNA reads TGTGCCAGTAGTATGGGGATGGACAGGATGAACACTGAAGCTTTCTTT. Translation: CASSMGMDRMNTEAFF. The full variable domain, its missing parts supplied by reference TRBV19 and TRBJ1-1, is DGGITQSPKYLFRKEGQNVTLSCEQNLNHDAMYWYRQDPGQGLRLIYYSQIVNDFQKGDIAEGYSVSREKKESFPLTVTSAQKNPTAFYLCASSMGMDRMNTEAFFGQGTRLTVV.